Each of the 22 T cell receptor beta chains below was sequenced from the same sample in a study of cytomegalovirus exposure and HLA in healthy donors. The PCR made use of 60 Vbeta and 13 Jbeta primers. TCRdb's copy holds only in-frame clones and misses some; the assay was immunoSEQ multiplex PCR. The table shows 45,000 to 65,000 clones, with 82% occurring only once. Sequenced: PBMCs. These receptors all come from a woman aged 18-30 years in good health and CMV-seronegative.

The chain carries TRBV6-5 and TRBJ2-1, with TRBD1 matching 7 bases. The germline CDR1 and CDR2 sequences are MNHEY and SVGAGI. The ends lost 0 bases at V and 8 bases at J; junction bases unmatched: 4. The CDR3 runs to 14 residues. The CDR3 region is CASSYSRGGYEQFF. CDR3 nucleotide sequence: TGTGCCAGCAGTTACTCCAGAGGGGGCTATGAGCAGTTCTTC.

This clone was counted a single time. V is TRBV28 and J is TRBJ2-3, with D perhaps matching TRBD1 (6 bases). Germline V gene sequence: CDR1 MDHEN, CDR2 SYDVKM. The CDR3 loop spans 16 amino acids. Trimming took 6 bases from V and 1 from J, leaving 17 bases between them. The DNA of the CDR3 is TGTGCCAGCAGAAGACAGGTCTACGAGGGCACAGATACGCAGTATTTT. The encoded protein is CASRRQVYEGTDTQYF.

The CDR3 loop reads CASSPSGRAEMFSDTQYF. CDR3 in DNA: TGTGCCAGCAGTCCTAGCGGGAGGGCTGAGATGTTCTCAGATACGCAGTATTTT. V and J are TRBV28 and TRBJ2-3; 12 positions agree with TRBD2. V shed 5 bases and J 4 bases; nucleotides not matched to a gene: 13. The CDR3 loop spans 18 amino acids. Germline-derived CDR1 and CDR2 are MDHEN and SYDVKM.

The chain uses TRBV5-5 and TRBJ2-3, with TRBD1 matching 7 bases. Trimming at V came to 1 base and at J to 6 bases, leaving 2 bases not matched to a gene. Germline CDR1 reads SGHKS; CDR2 reads YYEKEE (reference sequence). The CDR3 extends over 13 amino acids. For the CDR3, the DNA is TGTGCCAGCAGCTTGATCAGGGGGGATACGCAGTATTTT. It specifies CASSLIRGDTQYF.

The chain is built from TRBV27 and TRBJ2-5; 8 positions match TRBD2. CDR3 length equals 14 residues. Per germline, CDR1 MNHEY and CDR2 SMNVEV (reference sequence). V shed 6 bases and J 5 bases; nucleotides not matched to a gene: 8. CDR3 residues: CASRLGLGWETQYF. The CDR3 DNA reads TGTGCCAGCAGGCTGGGACTAGGGTGGGAGACCCAGTACTTC.

CDR3 coding DNA: TGCGCCAGCAGCCAATGGACAGACAAATCCTACGAGCAGTACTTC. This codes for CASSQWTDKSYEQYF. The chain employs TRBV4-1 and TRBJ2-7; the D gene is possibly TRBD1 (6 bases). The CDR3 extends over 15 amino acids. Germline CDR1 reads MGHRA; CDR2 reads YSYEKL. V lost 2 bases and J 1 base, leaving 12 bases between the germline ends.

The V and J genes are TRBV14 and TRBJ1-2, with unresolved D. Germline V gene data show CDR1 as SGHDN and CDR2 as FVKESK. The CDR3 length is 13 residues. V lost 3 bases and J 4 bases, leaving 9 bases between the germline ends. The CDR3 here is CASSQRAGYGYTF. The CDR3 region has the DNA TGTGCCAGCAGCCAGCGGGCGGGCTATGGCTACACCTTC.

This clone is a singleton in its sample. The chain is built from TRBV4-2 and TRBJ2-5; TRBD2 aligns across 12 bases. CDR3 length equals 15 residues. V shed 4 bases, J shed 5 bases, and the junction held 5 bases outside the gene matches. Germline CDR1 is LGHNA and CDR2 is YNFKEQ. CDR3 in DNA: TGTGCCAGCAGCCGGACTAGCGGGATCGGGGAGACCCAGTACTTC. Translated, it gives CASSRTSGIGETQYF.

The rearrangement uses TRBV10-3 and TRBJ2-2; D might be TRBD1 (5 bases). The germline V gene has CDR1 ENHRY and CDR2 SYGVKD. The CDR3 extends over 17 amino acids. V was trimmed by 11 bases and J by 4 bases, leaving 26 bases between them. The CDR3 loop is CAVGAPVDGWGTGELFF. The CDR3 DNA sequence: TGTGCCGTTGGGGCGCCGGTAGACGGCTGGGGCACCGGGGAGCTGTTTTTT.

The CDR3 loop is CASSYTPFSSSEQYF. The CDR3 nucleotides read TGTGCCAGCAGTTACACCCCCTTTTCTAGCAGCGAGCAGTACTTC. The J gene is TRBJ2-7, the V gene TRBV6-5; D may be TRBD2 (5 bases). Germline-derived CDR1 and CDR2 are MNHEY and SVGAGI. The CDR3 contains 15 residues. The V end lost 2 bases, the J end lost 6 bases, and 17 bases lay between the germline ends.

V gene TRBV28 combines with J gene TRBJ2-2, with D maybe TRBD2 (5 bases). The CDR3 is made up of 15 amino acids. V was clipped by 2 bases and J by 3 bases, with 10 bases between them. Per germline, CDR1 MDHEN and CDR2 SYDVKM. The CDR3 sequence: CASSLREADTGELFF. The CDR3, as DNA: TGTGCCAGCAGTTTAAGAGAAGCGGACACCGGGGAGCTGTTTTTT.

This chain connects TRBV10-1 to TRBJ2-3, with 9 bases identical to TRBD2. Germline loops: CDR1 WNHNN, CDR2 SYGVQD (reference sequence). The CDR3 totals 14 residues. The trim removed 7 bases at V and 3 bases at J, leaving 5 bases unmatched. CDR3 nucleotide sequence: TGCGCCAGCAAGGGCGGGAGGGAAACAGATACGCAGTATTTT. Its translation: CASKGGRETDTQYF.

The V and J genes are TRBV18 and TRBJ2-5; no definite D call. The CDR3 covers 12 residues. Deletions cut 3 bases from V and 5 bases from J, with 7 bases between. CDR1 is KGHSH and CDR2 is LQKENI in the germline V gene. The CDR3 DNA is TGTGCCAGCTCACCGGAGATGGAGACCCAGTACTTC. Encoded protein: CASSPEMETQYF.

This clone was observed a single time. The V call is TRBV18, the J call TRBJ1-1; D unclear. The V gene lost 3 bases and the J gene lost 1 base, with 9 bases spanning the gap. CDR1 KGHSH and CDR2 LQKENI come from the germline V gene. The CDR3 length is 14 residues. The CDR3 reads CASSPPGKNTEAFF. In DNA, the CDR3 is TGTGCCAGCTCACCGCCGGGGAAGAACACTGAAGCTTTCTTT.

About this clone: Other nucleotide sequences from this sample produce the same CDR3. The chain joins TRBV7-9 to TRBJ1-5; D is unresolved. The length of the CDR3 is 14 residues. V was trimmed by 1 base and J by 4 bases, leaving 8 bases between them. CDR1 and CDR2 from the germline V gene are SEHNR and FQNEAQ (reference sequence). CDR3 amino acids: CASSLGAGNQPQHF. The CDR3 DNA sequence: TGTGCCAGCAGCTTAGGGGCGGGGAATCAGCCCCAGCATTTT.

V gene TRBV5-1 combines with J gene TRBJ1-1; D perhaps matches TRBD1 (5 bases). The germline V gene encodes CDR1 SGHRS and CDR2 YFSETQ. This CDR3 spans 13 amino acids. V gave up 3 bases and J gave up 3 bases, with 9 bases separating them. As DNA, the CDR3 is TGCGCCAGCAGCTCCAGGGCCGACACTGAAGCTTTCTTT. Protein: CASSSRADTEAFF.

The chain joins TRBV5-4 to TRBJ1-3; D is unresolved. Per the germline V gene, CDR1 is SGHNT and CDR2 is YYREEE (reference sequence). The V gene lost 4 bases and the J gene lost 4 bases, with 15 bases spanning the gap. The CDR3 extends over 15 amino acids. The CDR3, as DNA: TGTGCCAGCAGCCTCCGCGGAGGGCGAGGAAACACCATATATTTT. Amino acid sequence: CASSLRGGRGNTIYF. The whole variable domain, remainder taken from reference TRBV5-4 and TRBJ1-3, is ETGVTQSPTHLIKTRGQQVTLRCSSQSGHNTVSWYQQALGQGPQFIFQYYREEENGRGNFPPRFSGLQFPNYSSELNVNALELDDSALYLCASSLRGGRGNTIYFGEGSWLTVV.

The chain employs TRBV15 and TRBJ1-6, with 8 bases fitting TRBD1. Germline V gene lookup returns CDR1 LNHNV and CDR2 YYDKDF (reference sequence). Unmatched junction bases numbered 3, after V lost 4 bases and J lost 7 bases. CDR3 length equals 14 residues. The CDR3 loop is CATSTDRENSPLHF. The CDR3 region has the DNA TGTGCCACCAGCACGGACAGGGAAAATTCACCCCTCCACTTT.

This clone occurred once. V and J are TRBV6-5 and TRBJ2-2; 10 nucleotides align to TRBD1. The CDR3 consists of 15 residues. The germline CDR1 and CDR2 sequences are MNHEY and SVGAGI. The junction had 8 bases not matched to a gene; V was cut back by 6 bases and J by 7 bases. The CDR3 sequence is CASRLGTGEIGELFF. CDR3 in DNA: TGTGCCAGCAGGCTTGGGACAGGGGAGATCGGGGAGCTGTTTTTT.

The chain is built from TRBV4-1 and TRBJ2-3; TRBD2 matches at 12 bases. The V and J ends lost 1 base and 0 bases, in that order; junction bases with no gene match: 5. Germline V gene lookup returns CDR1 MGHRA and CDR2 YSYEKL. The CDR3 has 18 residues. CDR3 loop: CASSQVLAGGLSTDTQYF. CDR3 DNA: TGCGCCAGCAGCCAAGTCCTAGCGGGAGGGCTGAGCACAGATACGCAGTATTTT.

The CDR3 loop reads CASSEPGSAYEQYF. CDR3 DNA sequence: TGTGCCAGCAGTGAACCGGGTTCGGCCTACGAGCAGTACTTC. This chain connects TRBV6-1 to TRBJ2-7; the D is unclear. This CDR3 spans 14 amino acids. V was clipped by 2 bases and J by 2 bases, with 10 bases between them. The germline CDR1 and CDR2 sequences are MNHNS and SASEGT.

For the CDR3, the DNA is TGTGCCAGTATCGGAAGGGACAGGGATAGGTTAGAGACCCAGTACTTC. Its translation: CASIGRDRDRLETQYF. This chain connects TRBV19 to TRBJ2-5; 9 positions agree with TRBD1. Germline V gene sequence: CDR1 LNHDA, CDR2 SQIVND (reference sequence). Germline trimming cut 7 bases from V and 4 bases from J; bases unmatched to any gene: 13. The CDR3 sequence is 16 residues long.